A selection of T cell receptor beta chains follows, all from one sample in a study of blood T cell repertoires in COVID-19. The assay was immunoSEQ multiplex PCR, and TCRdb's table has in-frame clones only and misses some. This table holds tens of thousands of clones, 75% to 90% found once. The source material was peripheral blood. The source is a woman aged 60-75 years with active COVID-19. Both conserved end residues are part of each CDR3.

V: TRBV12-3/TRBV12-4; J: TRBJ1-2; CDR3: CASSDKGLGGYTF
V: TRBV30; J: TRBJ1-3; CDR3: CAWTYGGALGNTIYF
V: TRBV19; J: TRBJ2-3; CDR3: CATRREVGWGDTQYF
V: TRBV5-1; J: TRBJ2-1; CDR3: CASSPTGRDEQFF
V: TRBV5-8; J: TRBJ2-1; CDR3: CASRYTGGFSSYNEQFF
V: TRBV7-3; J: TRBJ2-3; CDR3: CASSLGELAEGTDTQYF
V: TRBV2; J: TRBJ1-2; CDR3: CASKPGLRLGYTF
V: TRBV7-2; J: TRBJ2-2; CDR3: CASSEAGLPPGELFF
V: TRBV5-1; J: TRBJ1-4; CDR3: CASSLAGYDEKLFF
V: TRBV6-2/TRBV6-3; J: TRBJ2-5; CDR3: CASSYATSGGYQETQYF